Below, 4 T cell receptor beta chains from the same sample are listed, as sequenced in a study of blood T cell repertoires in COVID-19. The repertoire was sequenced with immunoSEQ multiplex PCR; TCRdb's copy has only in-frame clones and lacks some. The sample lists about 100,000 clones, around 85% seen once, with over 10% in the top ten. Sequenced material: peripheral blood. The receptors shown here come from a man between 45 and 60 years old with active or convalescent COVID-19.

The chain links TRBV27 to TRBJ2-2; TRBD1 might be the D (5 bases). The CDR3 length is 15 residues. Trimming pared 5 bases from V and 6 bases from J, leaving 16 bases between. Germline V gene sequence: CDR1 MNHEY, CDR2 SMNVEV (reference sequence). The DNA of the CDR3 is TGTGCCAGCAGTCATACCCCAGGGTTGGCCGGGGAGCTGTTTTTT. Translation gives CASSHTPGLAGELFF.

This clone was detected a few times. The chain recombines TRBV5-6 with TRBJ1-1; no clear D gene. Looked up from germline, CDR1 is SGHDT and CDR2 is YYEEEE. The V and J ends lost 0 bases and 0 bases respectively, with 9 bases between them. The CDR3 sequence is 15 residues long. CDR3 sequence (DNA): TGTGCCAGCAGCTTGGTTTCTCTGTTGAACACTGAAGCTTTCTTT. It yields the protein CASSLVSLLNTEAFF.

The J gene is TRBJ1-2, the V gene TRBV6-1; 7 bases map to TRBD1. Germline CDR1 MNHNS, CDR2 SASEGT. Trimming at V came to 0 bases and at J to 7 bases, leaving 11 bases not matched to a gene. This CDR3 has 16 residues. The CDR3 reads CASSEALGQLFGGYTF. The CDR3 nucleotides read TGTGCCAGCAGTGAAGCACTGGGACAGCTTTTTGGTGGCTACACCTTC.

CDR3 coding DNA: TGTGCCAGTTGTCAGGGCGGTGTTGAAAAACTGTTTTTT. Amino acid sequence: CASCQGGVEKLFF. The rearrangement uses TRBV19 and TRBJ1-4, with D maybe TRBD1 (5 bases). V was clipped by 8 bases and J by 7 bases, with 14 bases between them. Germline V lookup: CDR1 LNHDA, CDR2 SQIVND (reference sequence). CDR3 length: 13 residues. Full variable domain (outside the CDR3, taken from reference TRBV19 and TRBJ1-4): DGGITQSPKYLFRKEGQNVTLSCEQNLNHDAMYWYRQDPGQGLRLIYYSQIVNDFQKGDIAEGYSVSREKKESFPLTVTSAQKNPTAFYLCASCQGGVEKLFFGSGTQLSVL.